This TCR beta chain derives from a study of T cells in Graves' hyperthyroidism and ophthalmopathy. Each diagnosis was grounded in clinical symptoms, serum thyroxine and TRAb, thyroid ultrasound, and orbital computed tomography. Isolation of PBMCs was performed on 8.5 to 10 ml fresh peripheral blood. This clonotype was seen a handful of times. Its cognate antigen is unknown. Study conclusions and caveats: Clonotypes that were expanded in thyroid above 0.001 mostly appeared in blood too.

RNA transcripts were the template for amplifying TCR beta CDR3 regions. First-round RT-PCR with HTBI primers amplified the TCR CDR3 region. Each CDR3 protein gets one entry after TCRdb re-called the multiplex PCR reads with MiXCR. This table has a few hundred thousand distinct CDR3 sequences, roughly 20% appearing once. V lost 4 bases to trimming and J lost 3 bases, with 9 bases between them. There are 13 residues in the CDR3. Germline CDR1 and CDR2: SGHVS and FQNEAQ. The chain has TRBV7-8 and TRBJ1-1; the D is unclear. The receptor comes from a woman between 45 and 60 years old with Graves' hyperthyroidism. The sequenced material came from blood. This chain's CDR3 is CASSSEQYTEAFF. For the CDR3, the DNA is TGTGCCAGCAGCTCAGAACAATACACTGAAGCTTTCTTT.